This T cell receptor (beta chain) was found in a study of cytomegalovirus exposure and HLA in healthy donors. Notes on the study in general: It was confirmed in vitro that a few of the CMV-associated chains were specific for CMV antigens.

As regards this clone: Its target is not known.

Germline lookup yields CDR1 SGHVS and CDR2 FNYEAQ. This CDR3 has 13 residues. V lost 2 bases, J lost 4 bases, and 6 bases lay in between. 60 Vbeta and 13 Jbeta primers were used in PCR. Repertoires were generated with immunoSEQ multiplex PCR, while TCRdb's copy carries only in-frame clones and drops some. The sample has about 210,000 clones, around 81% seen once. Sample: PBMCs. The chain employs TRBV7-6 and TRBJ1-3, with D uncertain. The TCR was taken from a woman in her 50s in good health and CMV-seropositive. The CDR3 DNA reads TGTGCCAGCAGCTTACTGTCCGGAAACACCATATATTTT. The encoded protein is CASSLLSGNTIYF. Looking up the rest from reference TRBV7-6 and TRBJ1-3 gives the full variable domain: GAGVSQSPRYKVTKRGQDVALRCDPISGHVSLYWYRQALGQGPEFLTYFNYEAQQDKSGLPNDRFSAERPEGSISTLTIQRTEQRDSAMYRCASSLLSGNTIYFGEGSWLTVV.